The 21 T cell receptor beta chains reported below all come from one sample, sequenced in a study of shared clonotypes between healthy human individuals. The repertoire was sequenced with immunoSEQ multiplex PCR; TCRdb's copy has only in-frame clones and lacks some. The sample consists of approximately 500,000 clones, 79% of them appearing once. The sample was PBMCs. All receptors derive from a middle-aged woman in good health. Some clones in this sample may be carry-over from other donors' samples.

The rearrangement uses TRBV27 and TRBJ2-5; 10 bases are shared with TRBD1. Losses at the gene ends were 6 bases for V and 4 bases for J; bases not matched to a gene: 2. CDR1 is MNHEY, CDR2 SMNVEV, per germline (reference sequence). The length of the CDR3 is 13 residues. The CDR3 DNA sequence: TGTGCCAGCAGACGGGACAGGGGAGAGACCCAGTACTTC. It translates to CASRRDRGETQYF.

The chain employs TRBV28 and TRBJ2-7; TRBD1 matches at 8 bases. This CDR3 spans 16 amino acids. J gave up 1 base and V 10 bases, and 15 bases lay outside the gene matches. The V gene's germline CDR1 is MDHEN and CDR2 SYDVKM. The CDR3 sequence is CAITTSRGLRSYEQYF. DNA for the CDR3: TGTGCCATAACAACGAGCAGGGGGCTACGGTCCTACGAGCAGTACTTC.

CDR3 sequence (DNA): TGTGCCAGCACTCGGGACACCCTGAGCACAGATACGCAGTATTTT. Translated, it gives CASTRDTLSTDTQYF. The genes are TRBV2 and TRBJ2-3; TRBD1 is a possible D gene (6 bases). This CDR3 comprises 15 residues. V gave up 7 bases and J gave up 0 bases, with 14 bases separating them. Germline loops: CDR1 SNHLY, CDR2 FYNNEI.

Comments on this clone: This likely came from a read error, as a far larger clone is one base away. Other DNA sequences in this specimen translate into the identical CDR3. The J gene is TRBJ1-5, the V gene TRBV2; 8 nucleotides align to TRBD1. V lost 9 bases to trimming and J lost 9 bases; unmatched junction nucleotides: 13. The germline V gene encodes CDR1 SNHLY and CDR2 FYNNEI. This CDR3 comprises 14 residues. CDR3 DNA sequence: TGTGCCAGTGGCGGACAGGGTGCGTCTGGGCCCCAGCATTTT. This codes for CASGGQGASGPQHF.

Written as DNA, the CDR3 is TGTGCCAGCAGTTCCGATCTCGGACTCAACACAGATACGCAGTATTTT. Translation: CASSSDLGLNTDTQYF. The rearrangement joins TRBV2 to TRBJ2-3, with D maybe TRBD2 (5 bases). The V and J ends lost 5 bases and 2 bases respectively, with 17 bases between them. Germline V lookup: CDR1 SNHLY, CDR2 FYNNEI. The CDR3 runs to 16 residues.

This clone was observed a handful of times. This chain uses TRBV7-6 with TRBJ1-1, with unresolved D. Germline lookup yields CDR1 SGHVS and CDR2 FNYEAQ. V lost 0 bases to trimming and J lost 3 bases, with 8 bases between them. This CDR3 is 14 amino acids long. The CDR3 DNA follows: TGTGCCAGCAGCTTAGCGGGGTTGGACACTGAAGCTTTCTTT. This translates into CASSLAGLDTEAFF. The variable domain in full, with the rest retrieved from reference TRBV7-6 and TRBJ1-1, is GAGVSQSPRYKVTKRGQDVALRCDPISGHVSLYWYRQALGQGPEFLTYFNYEAQQDKSGLPNDRFSAERPEGSISTLTIQRTEQRDSAMYRCASSLAGLDTEAFFGQGTRLTVV.

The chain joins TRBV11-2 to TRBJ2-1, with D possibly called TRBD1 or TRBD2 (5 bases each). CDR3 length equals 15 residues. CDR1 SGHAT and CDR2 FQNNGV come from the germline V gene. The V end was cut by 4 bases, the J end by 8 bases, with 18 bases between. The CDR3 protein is CASSSGEGSWDEQFF. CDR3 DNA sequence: TGTGCCAGCAGCTCGGGCGAGGGGTCTTGGGATGAGCAGTTCTTC. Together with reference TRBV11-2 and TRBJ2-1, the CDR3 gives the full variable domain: EAGVAQSPRYKIIEKRQSVAFWCNPISGHATLYWYQQILGQGPKLLIQFQNNGVVDDSQLPKDRFSAERLKGVDSTLKIQPAKLEDSAVYLCASSSGEGSWDEQFFGPGTRLTVL.

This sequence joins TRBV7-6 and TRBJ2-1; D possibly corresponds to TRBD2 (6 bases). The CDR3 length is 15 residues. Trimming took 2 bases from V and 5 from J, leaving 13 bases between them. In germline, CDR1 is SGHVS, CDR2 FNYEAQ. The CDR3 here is CASSLFLADNNEQFF. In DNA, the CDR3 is TGTGCCAGCAGCTTATTTTTAGCGGACAACAATGAGCAGTTCTTC.

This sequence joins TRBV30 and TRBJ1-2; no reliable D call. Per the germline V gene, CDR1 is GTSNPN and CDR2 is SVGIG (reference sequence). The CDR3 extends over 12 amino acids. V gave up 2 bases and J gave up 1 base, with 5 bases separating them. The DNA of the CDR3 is TGTGCCTGGAGTAGGAGTAACTATGGCTACACCTTC. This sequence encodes CAWSRSNYGYTF.

CDR3 protein: CASSPLPTSSYEQYF. In DNA form, the CDR3 reads TGCGCCAGCAGCCCCTTACCGACTAGCTCCTACGAGCAGTACTTC. This chain links TRBV5-1 with TRBJ2-7, with TRBD2 as a possible D gene (6 bases). The CDR3 runs 15 residues. Trimming removed 4 bases from V and 0 bases from J, with 14 bases in between. Per germline, CDR1 SGHRS and CDR2 YFSETQ.

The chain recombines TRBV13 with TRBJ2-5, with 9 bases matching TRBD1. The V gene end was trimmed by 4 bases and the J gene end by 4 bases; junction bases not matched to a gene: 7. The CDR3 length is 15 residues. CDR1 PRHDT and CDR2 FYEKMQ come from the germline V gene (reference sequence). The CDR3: CASSSGQGAGETQYF. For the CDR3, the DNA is TGTGCCAGCAGCTCGGGACAGGGAGCAGGAGAGACCCAGTACTTC. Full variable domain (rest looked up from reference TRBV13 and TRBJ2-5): AAGVIQSPRHLIKEKRETATLKCYPIPRHDTVYWYQQGPGQDPQFLISFYEKMQSDKGSIPDRFSAQQFSDYHSELNMSSLELGDSALYFCASSSGQGAGETQYFGPGTRLLVL.

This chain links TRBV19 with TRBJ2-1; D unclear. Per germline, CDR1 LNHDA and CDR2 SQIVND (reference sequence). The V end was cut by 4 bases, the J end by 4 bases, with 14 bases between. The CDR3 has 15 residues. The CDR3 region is CASSNDPRAYNEQFF. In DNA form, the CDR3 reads TGTGCCAGTAGTAACGACCCCCGGGCTTACAATGAGCAGTTCTTC.

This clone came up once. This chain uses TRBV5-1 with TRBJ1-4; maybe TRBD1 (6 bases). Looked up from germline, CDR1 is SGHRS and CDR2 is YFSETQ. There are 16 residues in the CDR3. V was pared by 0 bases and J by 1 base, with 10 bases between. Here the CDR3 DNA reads TGCGCCAGCAGCTTGGGAGGGGGACTAACTAATGAAAAACTGTTTTTT. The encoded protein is CASSLGGGLTNEKLFF.

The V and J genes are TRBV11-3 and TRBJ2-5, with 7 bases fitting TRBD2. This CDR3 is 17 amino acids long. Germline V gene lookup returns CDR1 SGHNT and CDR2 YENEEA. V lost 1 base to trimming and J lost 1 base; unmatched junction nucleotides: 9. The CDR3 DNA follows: TGTGCCAGCAGCTTAGGCCGCGGGAGCGGCGTCCAAGAGACCCAGTACTTC. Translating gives CASSLGRGSGVQETQYF.

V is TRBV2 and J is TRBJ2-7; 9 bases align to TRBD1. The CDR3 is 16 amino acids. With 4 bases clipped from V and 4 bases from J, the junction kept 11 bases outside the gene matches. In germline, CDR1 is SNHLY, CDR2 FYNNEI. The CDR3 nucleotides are TGTGCCAGCAGTGCCCCCCGGGACAGGGTTCGGTACGAGCAGTACTTC. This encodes CASSAPRDRVRYEQYF.

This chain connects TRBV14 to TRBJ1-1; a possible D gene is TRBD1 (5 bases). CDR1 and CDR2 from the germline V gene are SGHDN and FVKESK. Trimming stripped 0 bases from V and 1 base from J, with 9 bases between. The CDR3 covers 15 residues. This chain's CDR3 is CASSQDIGQNTEAFF. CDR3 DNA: TGTGCCAGCAGCCAAGATATCGGACAGAACACTGAAGCTTTCTTT.

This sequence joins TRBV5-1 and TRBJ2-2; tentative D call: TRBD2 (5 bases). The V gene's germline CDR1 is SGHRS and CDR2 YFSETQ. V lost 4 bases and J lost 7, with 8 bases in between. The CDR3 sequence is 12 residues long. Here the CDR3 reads CASSTDYGELFF. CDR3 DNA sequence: TGCGCCAGCAGCACCGACTACGGGGAGCTGTTTTTT. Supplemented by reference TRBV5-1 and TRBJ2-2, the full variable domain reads KAGVTQTPRYLIKTRGQQVTLSCSPISGHRSVSWYQQTPGQGLQFLFEYFSETQRNKGNFPGRFSGRQFSNSRSEMNVSTLELGDSALYLCASSTDYGELFFGEGSRLTVL.

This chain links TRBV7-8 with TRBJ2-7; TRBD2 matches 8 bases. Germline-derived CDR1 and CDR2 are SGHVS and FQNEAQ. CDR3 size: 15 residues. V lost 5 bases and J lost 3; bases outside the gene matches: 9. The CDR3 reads CASSPRQSGGYEQYF. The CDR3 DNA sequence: TGTGCCAGCAGCCCCCGACAAAGCGGGGGCTACGAGCAGTACTTC.

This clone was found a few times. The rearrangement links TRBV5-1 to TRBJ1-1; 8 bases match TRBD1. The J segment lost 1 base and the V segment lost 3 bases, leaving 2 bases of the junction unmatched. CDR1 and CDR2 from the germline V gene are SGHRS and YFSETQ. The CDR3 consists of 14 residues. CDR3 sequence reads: CASSSDRANTEAFF. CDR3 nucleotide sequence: TGCGCCAGCAGCTCGGACAGGGCGAACACTGAAGCTTTCTTT.

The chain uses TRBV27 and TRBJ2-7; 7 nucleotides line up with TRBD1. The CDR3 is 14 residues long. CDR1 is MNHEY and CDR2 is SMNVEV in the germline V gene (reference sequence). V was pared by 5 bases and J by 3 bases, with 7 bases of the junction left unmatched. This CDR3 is CASSAKGAVYEQYF. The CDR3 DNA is TGTGCCAGCAGTGCCAAGGGGGCGGTCTACGAGCAGTACTTC.

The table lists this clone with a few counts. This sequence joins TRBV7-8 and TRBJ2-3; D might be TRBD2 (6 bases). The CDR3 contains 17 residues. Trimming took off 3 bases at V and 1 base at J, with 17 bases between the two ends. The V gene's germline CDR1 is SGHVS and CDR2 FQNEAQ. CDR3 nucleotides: TGTGCCAGCAGCTTGGCCTTACGGGAGCGGGGCACAGATACGCAGTATTTT. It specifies CASSLALRERGTDTQYF.